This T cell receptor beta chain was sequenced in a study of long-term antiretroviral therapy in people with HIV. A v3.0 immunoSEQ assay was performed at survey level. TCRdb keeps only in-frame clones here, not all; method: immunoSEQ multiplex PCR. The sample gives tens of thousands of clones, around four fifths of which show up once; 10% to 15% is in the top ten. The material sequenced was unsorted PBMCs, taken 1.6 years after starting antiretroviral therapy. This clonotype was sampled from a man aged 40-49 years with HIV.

DNA of the CDR3: TGCGCCACTCAACTAGAGGGGCTAGGGCCAGATACGCAGTATTTT. Amino acids: CATQLEGLGPDTQYF. V and J are TRBV4-1 and TRBJ2-3; either TRBD1 or TRBD2 may fit D (5 bases each). Trimming left V 10 bases short and J 4 bases short, with 21 bases between. This CDR3 has 15 residues. CDR1 MGHRA and CDR2 YSYEKL come from the germline V gene.